This T cell receptor beta chain appears in the sequencing data of a study of T cell responses to AZD1222 COVID-19 vaccine. Study outcomes and limitations: The breadth and depth of Spike-specific TCRs increased once two AZD1222 doses had been given. Only after the peak T cell response were repertoires sampled.

Concerning this clone itself: Its cognate antigen is unknown.

Trimming left V 2 bases short and J 8 bases short, with 8 bases between. Germline V gives CDR1 SGDLS, CDR2 YYNGEE. There are 12 residues in the CDR3. The repertoire was sequenced with immunoSEQ multiplex PCR; TCRdb's copy has only in-frame clones and lacks some. There are around 100,000 clones in the sample; about 94% occur only once, and 5% lies in the top ten. This chain connects TRBV9 to TRBJ2-1; possible D gene TRBD1, 5 bases. Sequenced material: peripheral blood, taken on day 0 of AZD1222 vaccination. This sequence was found in an adult in good health. The CDR3 bases are TGTGCCAGCAGCGTCCAGGGTGATGAGCAGTTCTTC. Protein product: CASSVQGDEQFF.